This is a list of T cell receptor beta chains from one sample in a study of identical twins. TCRdb reprocessed the 5' RACE reads via MiXCR and lists one record per CDR3 protein. The data contain some 600,000 distinct CDR3 sequences, under 8.5% of them seen just once; the ten biggest clones take up over 1.5%. The sample also formed part of further work on yellow fever vaccine responses in identical twins.

The sample comprised PBMCs. All receptors derive from a woman in her late teens or twenties in good health. The CDR3 runs from the conserved cysteine through the conserved F or W. A D gene is named only where the DNA matches it firmly. The size field is filled for only some rows; it gives once, few, many or a size class.

d_call | clone_size | j_call | v_call | cdr3_length | cdr3_nt | cdr3_aa
TRBD1 | few | TRBJ2-3 | TRBV20-1 | 14 | TGCAGTGCTAGACGGACAGGCAGCACAGATACGCAGTATTTT | CSARRTGSTDTQYF
- | - | TRBJ2-5 | TRBV5-1 | 14 | TGCGCCAGCAGCACAATGGGGGGCCAAGAGACCCAGTACTTC | CASSTMGGQETQYF
TRBD1 | - | TRBJ1-5 | TRBV20-1 | 16 | TGCAGTGCTAGAGATCCTGGAGGGGGCGCGTGGCAGCCCCAGCATTTT | CSARDPGGGAWQPQHF
- | few | TRBJ2-1 | TRBV7-2 | 15 | TGTGCCAGCAGCTCCCGGGACACCTCATACAATGAGCAGTTCTTC | CASSSRDTSYNEQFF
- | - | TRBJ1-6 | TRBV15 | 18 | TGTGCCACCAGCAGAGTACGGGAGGCGCGGGGAAATAATTCACCCCTCCACTTT | CATSRVREARGNNSPLHF
- | many | TRBJ1-1 | TRBV29-1 | 13 | TGCAGCGTTGAACCCCGATGGAACACTGAAGCTTTCTTT | CSVEPRWNTEAFF
TRBD2 | few | TRBJ2-1 | TRBV10-3 | 19 | TGTGCCATCAGTCTCACCATACAAGGACTAGCGGGGGCCGGGTATGAGCAGTTCTTC | CAISLTIQGLAGAGYEQFF
- | - | TRBJ2-7 | TRBV5-6 | 21 | TGTGCCAGCAGCCTCGGGGTTCGGGGTTTGGTACTAGCTTGTGTTCTGGACGAGCAGTACTTC | CASSLGVRGLVLACVLDEQYF
TRBD1 | - | TRBJ2-7 | TRBV19 | 14 | TGTGCCAGTAGTGTCTCCGGACAGGGCTACGAGCAGTACTTC | CASSVSGQGYEQYF
TRBD2 | many | TRBJ2-1 | TRBV12-3/TRBV12-4 | 14 | TGTGCCAGCAGCTTTGGCGGGAGTTCGGTTGAGCAGTTCTTC | CASSFGGSSVEQFF
- | - | TRBJ2-5 | TRBV28 | 13 | TGTGCCAGCAGCATAAAAGGGACAGAGACCCAGTACTTC | CASSIKGTETQYF
TRBD1 | - | TRBJ1-2 | TRBV12-3/TRBV12-4 | 19 | TGTGCCAGCAGTACCCGCCGTCCTCCTCCGGACAGGCTTAACTATGGCTACACCTTC | CASSTRRPPPDRLNYGYTF
- | few | TRBJ2-5 | TRBV3-1 | 16 | TGTGCCAGCAGCCAAGAATGGGGGAATCGTTATGAGACCCAGTACTTC | CASSQEWGNRYETQYF
TRBD2 | once | TRBJ2-3 | TRBV7-9 | 16 | TGTGCCAGCAGCCCAACGGGACTAGCTGGGACAGATACGCAGTATTTT | CASSPTGLAGTDTQYF
TRBD1 | few | TRBJ1-5 | TRBV4-2 | 15 | TGTGCCAGCAGCCAAGCCAGGGGGGCACGGCAGCCCCAGCATTTT | CASSQARGARQPQHF
TRBD2 | many | TRBJ2-7 | TRBV6-1 | 18 | TGTGCCAGCAGTATCAAGGCGACTAGCGGCGCTCCCTCCTACGAGCAGTACTTC | CASSIKATSGAPSYEQYF
- | - | TRBJ2-7 | TRBV10-3 | 14 | TGTGCCATCAGTGAGTCGGGCAGAACCTACGAGCAGTACTTC | CAISESGRTYEQYF
- | many | TRBJ2-5 | TRBV20-1 | 12 | TGCAGTGCTAGAGAAGGCCTGAAGACCCAGTACTTC | CSAREGLKTQYF
- | many | TRBJ1-6 | TRBV12-3/TRBV12-4 | 14 | TGTGCCAGCAGTGGACCCCGGGAGAATTCACCCCTCCACTTT | CASSGPRENSPLHF
TRBD2 | - | TRBJ2-2 | TRBV9 | 18 | TGTGCCAGCAGCGTAGGGACAGGGTTTGGACTAGCGGCCGGGGAGCTGTTTTTT | CASSVGTGFGLAAGELFF
TRBD2 | - | TRBJ2-1 | TRBV5-1 | 16 | TGCGCCAGCAGCTTGAGTCGGGGGGGAGGGCCGGGTGAGCAGTTCTTC | CASSLSRGGGPGEQFF
- | few | TRBJ2-6 | TRBV20-1 | 17 | TGCAGTGCTAGAGATTCCCGCACTAGTCCTGGGGCCAACGTCCTGACTTTC | CSARDSRTSPGANVLTF
- | - | TRBJ2-5 | TRBV12-3/TRBV12-4 | 13 | TGTGCCAGCAAGGTACGGATTCAAGAGACCCAGTACTTC | CASKVRIQETQYF
TRBD1 | many | TRBJ1-1 | TRBV7-9 | 14 | TGTGCCAGCAGCAGCTCAGGGGGTGTCACTGAAGCTTTCTTT | CASSSSGGVTEAFF
- | many | TRBJ2-3 | TRBV7-9 | 15 | TGTGCCAGCAGCTTATCTATGGCTAGCACAGATACGCAGTATTTT | CASSLSMASTDTQYF
TRBD2 | few | TRBJ2-1 | TRBV12-3/TRBV12-4 | 17 | TGTGCCAGCAGCAAGACTAGCGGGGGGATCCCCTACAATGAGCAGTTCTTC | CASSKTSGGIPYNEQFF
- | - | TRBJ2-1 | TRBV20-1 | 12 | TGCAGTGCGACGATTAGCTGGAATGAGCAGTTCTTC | CSATISWNEQFF
- | - | TRBJ2-2 | TRBV20-1 | 16 | TGCTGTGCTAGGGCGGGGCAGGGAGCCCTGTACGGGGAGCTGTTTTTT | CCARAGQGALYGELFF
- | few | TRBJ2-1 | TRBV15 | 16 | TGTGCCACCAGCGGGAGTCTGGCGGGGATAAACAATGAGCAGTTCTTC | CATSGSLAGINNEQFF